Reported below is one T cell receptor (beta chain). Its cognate antigen is unknown. If patients had autoimmune disease history or systemic immunosuppression, they were excluded. The data were taken from a study of OX40 agonist ivuxolimab in advanced cancers. Study outcomes and limitations: Some patients who did not respond also had low normalized T-cell clonal expansion.

Method: immunoSEQ multiplex PCR; TCRdb's copy keeps in-frame clones and lacks some. The sample records around 21,000 clones, 83% being singletons. Germline values: CDR1 MNHEY, CDR2 SMNVEV (reference sequence). The CDR3 spans 16 residues. The V and J ends lost 6 bases and 0 bases respectively, with 17 bases between them. This chain links TRBV27 with TRBJ1-1; D is uncertain. The sequenced sample was CD4+ or CD8+ T cells sorted from blood, obtained in a trial of the OX40 agonist ivuxolimab. The receptor was isolated from an adult with an advanced solid tumor such as melanoma, head and neck, liver or kidney cancer. This CDR3 is CASRLGALLLNTEAFF. CDR3 DNA sequence: TGTGCCAGCAGGCTGGGCGCTTTACTCCTGAACACTGAAGCTTTCTTT.